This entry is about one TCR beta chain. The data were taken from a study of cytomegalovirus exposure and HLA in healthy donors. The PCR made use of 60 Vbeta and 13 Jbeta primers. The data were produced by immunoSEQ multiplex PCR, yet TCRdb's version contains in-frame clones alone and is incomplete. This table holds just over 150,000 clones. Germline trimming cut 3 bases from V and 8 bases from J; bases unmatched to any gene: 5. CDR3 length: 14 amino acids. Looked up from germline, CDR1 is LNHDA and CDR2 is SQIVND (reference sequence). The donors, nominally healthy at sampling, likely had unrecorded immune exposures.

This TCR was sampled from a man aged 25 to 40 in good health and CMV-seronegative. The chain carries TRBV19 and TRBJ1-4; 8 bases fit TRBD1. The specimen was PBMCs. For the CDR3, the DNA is TGTGCCAGTAGTATGCAGGGGGCGATCGAAAAACTGTTTTTT. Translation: CASSMQGAIEKLFF. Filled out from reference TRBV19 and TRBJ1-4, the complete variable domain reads DGGITQSPKYLFRKEGQNVTLSCEQNLNHDAMYWYRQDPGQGLRLIYYSQIVNDFQKGDIAEGYSVSREKKESFPLTVTSAQKNPTAFYLCASSMQGAIEKLFFGSGTQLSVL.